This T cell receptor beta chain was captured by sequencing in a study of blood T cell repertoires in COVID-19. Study summary: Sources were T cells, B-cell-depleted T cells, or PBMCs; the material itself was cDNA or gDNA.

In the original processing: Researchers report that nucleated cell counts were estimated from reference gene primer amplification. Some clones are missing from TCRdb's copy, which holds only in-frame ones; the method was immunoSEQ multiplex PCR. V, J and clone size reflect that table, while D and trimming were determined from the DNA. The sample has some 80,000 clones; 65% to 90% are singletons. The germline gives CDR1 MDHEN, CDR2 SYDVKM. V lost 5 bases, J lost 5 bases, and 14 bases stayed unmatched. The CDR3 is 18 amino acids. The chain couples TRBV28 to TRBJ2-5; 13 positions match TRBD2. Sequences were obtained from peripheral blood. This sequence was found in a human donor in a cohort sampled during active COVID-19. The CDR3 DNA reads TGTGCCAGCAGTCCACCACTAGCGGGAGGGCCAACAGGGGAGACCCAGTACTTC. It translates to CASSPPLAGGPTGETQYF.